This T cell receptor (beta chain) was sequenced in a study of T cells after yellow fever vaccination. Universal primer sites and UMIs were introduced during 5'RACE template-switching synthesis of TCR cDNA. MiXCR, run by TCRdb on the 5' RACE reads, gives a single entry per CDR3 protein. This table holds some 600,000 distinct CDR3 sequences, about 12% found once. This clonotype was seen only a few times. Germline V gives CDR1 GTSNPN, CDR2 SVGIG (reference sequence). The CDR3 runs 14 residues. Trimming took off 3 bases at V and 2 bases at J, with 11 bases between the two ends. This specimen consisted of PBMCs, obtained on the day of the yellow fever booster vaccination. V gene TRBV30 combines with J gene TRBJ1-5; D possibly corresponds to TRBD1 (5 bases). The receptor's source is a man aged 25-45 years who received the YFV17D yellow fever vaccine. Here the CDR3 reads CAWSQGEGNQPQHF. The CDR3 nucleotides are TGTGCCTGGAGCCAAGGGGAGGGCAATCAGCCCCAGCATTTT.